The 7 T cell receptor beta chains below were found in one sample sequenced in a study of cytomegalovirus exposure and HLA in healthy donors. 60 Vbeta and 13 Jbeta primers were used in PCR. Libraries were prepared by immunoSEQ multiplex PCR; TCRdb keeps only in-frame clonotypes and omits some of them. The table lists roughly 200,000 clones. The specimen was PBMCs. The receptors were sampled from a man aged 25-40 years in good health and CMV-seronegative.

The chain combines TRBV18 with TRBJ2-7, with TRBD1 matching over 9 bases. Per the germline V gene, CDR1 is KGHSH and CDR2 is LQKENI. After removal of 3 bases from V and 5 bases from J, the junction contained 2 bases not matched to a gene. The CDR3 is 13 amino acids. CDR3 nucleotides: TGTGCCAGCTCACCCACAGGGGGCGACGAGCAGTACTTC. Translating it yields CASSPTGGDEQYF.

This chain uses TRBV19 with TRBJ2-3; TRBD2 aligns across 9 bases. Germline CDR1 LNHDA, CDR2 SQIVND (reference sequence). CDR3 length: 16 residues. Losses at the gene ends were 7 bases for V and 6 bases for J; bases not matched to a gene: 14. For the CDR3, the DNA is TGTGCCAGTACTCCCCCTGAAGCGGGAGGAGGGGATACGCAGTATTTT. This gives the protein CASTPPEAGGGDTQYF.

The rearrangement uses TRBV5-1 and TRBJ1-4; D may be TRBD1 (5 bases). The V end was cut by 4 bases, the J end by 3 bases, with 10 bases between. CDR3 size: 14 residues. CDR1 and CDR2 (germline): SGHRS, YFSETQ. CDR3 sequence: CASSIQASNEKLFF. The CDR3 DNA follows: TGCGCCAGCAGCATACAGGCCTCTAATGAAAAACTGTTTTTT.

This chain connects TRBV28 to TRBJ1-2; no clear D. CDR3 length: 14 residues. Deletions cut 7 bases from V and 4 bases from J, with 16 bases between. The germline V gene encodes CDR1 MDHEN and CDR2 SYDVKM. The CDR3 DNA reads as TGTGCCAGCACGCGGGCCCCGGCCCCCTATGGCTACACCTTC. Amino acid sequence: CASTRAPAPYGYTF.

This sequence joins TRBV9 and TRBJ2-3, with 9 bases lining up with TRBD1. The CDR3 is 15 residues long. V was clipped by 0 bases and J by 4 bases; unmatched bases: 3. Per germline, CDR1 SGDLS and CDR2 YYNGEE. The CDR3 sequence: CASSVVGQGSDTQYF. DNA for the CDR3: TGTGCCAGCAGCGTAGTGGGACAGGGATCAGATACGCAGTATTTT.

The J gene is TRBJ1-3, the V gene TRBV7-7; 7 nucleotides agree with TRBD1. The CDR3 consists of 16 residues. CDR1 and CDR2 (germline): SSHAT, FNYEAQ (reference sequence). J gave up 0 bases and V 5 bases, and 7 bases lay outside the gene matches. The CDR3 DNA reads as TGTGCCAGCAGCCTGGGACAGTTTGCCTCTGGAAACACCATATATTTT. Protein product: CASSLGQFASGNTIYF.

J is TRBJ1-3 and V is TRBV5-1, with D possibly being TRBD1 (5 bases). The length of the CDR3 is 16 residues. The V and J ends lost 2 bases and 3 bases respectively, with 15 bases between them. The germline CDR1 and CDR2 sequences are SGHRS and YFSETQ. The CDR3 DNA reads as TGCGCCAGCAGCTTTTACGGGGGGAACCTTGGAAACACCATATATTTT. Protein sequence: CASSFYGGNLGNTIYF.